The source of this T cell receptor (beta chain) is a study of CD8+CD57+ T cells in acquired aplastic anemia. Concerning this clonotype: The junction and the germline gene differ at one end; a read error may be behind it.

Genomic DNA, serving as template, underwent TCR beta VDJ and CDR3 profiling. One entry per CDR3 protein, called by TCRdb with MiXCR from the reads. Of around 290,000 distinct CDR3 sequences in the sample, 45% to 65% were seen once. Patients selected for sequencing had displayed CD8+CD57+ cell expansion by flow cytometry. This CDR3 region has 16 residues. The germline gives CDR1 ENHRY, CDR2 SYGVKD. V and J are TRBV10-3 and TRBJ2-7; perhaps TRBD2 as D (6 bases). What was sequenced was sorted CD4+, CD8+, or CD8+CD57+ T cells (not recorded which) from PBMCs. This sequence originates from a human donor with aplastic anemia. The CDR3 DNA sequence: TGTGCCATCGGAAGGCTAGCGCTTGGTAGCTCCTACGAGCAATACTTC. Translating gives CAIGRLALGSSYEQYF.